This entry lists 9 T cell receptor beta chains sequenced from one sample in a study of blood T cell repertoires in COVID-19. Generated by immunoSEQ multiplex PCR, the TCRdb table keeps only in-frame clones and is missing some. The sample includes under 250,000 clones, roughly 85% of them seen just once. The sample comprised peripheral blood. The source is a man aged 18 to 29 with active or convalescent COVID-19.

The chain recombines TRBV13 with TRBJ2-5; the D gene is possibly TRBD1 (5 bases). CDR1 and CDR2 from the germline V gene are PRHDT and FYEKMQ (reference sequence). The V and J ends lost 3 bases and 0 bases respectively, with 14 bases between them. The CDR3 loop spans 16 amino acids. This CDR3 is CASSFSRDGHQETQYF. The DNA for the CDR3 is TGTGCCAGCAGCTTTTCCAGGGATGGTCACCAAGAGACCCAGTACTTC.

The J gene is TRBJ1-1, the V gene TRBV29-1, with 7 nucleotides matching TRBD1. Germline trimming cut 6 bases from V and 0 bases from J; bases unmatched to any gene: 4. This CDR3 contains 13 residues. Per the germline V gene, CDR1 is SQVTM and CDR2 is ANQGSEA. Here the CDR3 reads CSVTGILNTEAFF. The CDR3 nucleotides read TGCAGCGTGACAGGGATCCTGAACACTGAAGCTTTCTTT. The whole variable domain, filled in from reference TRBV29-1 and TRBJ1-1, reads SAVISQKPSRDICQRGTSLTIQCQVDSQVTMMFWYRQQPGQSLTLIATANQGSEATYESGFVIDKFPISRPNLTFSTLTVSNMSPEDSSIYLCSVTGILNTEAFFGQGTRLTVV.

V usage is TRBV2 and J usage is TRBJ1-2, with 8 bases identical to TRBD1. Germline V gene sequence: CDR1 SNHLY, CDR2 FYNNEI. Trimming cost V 3 bases and J 4 bases; bases outside gene matches: 4. This CDR3 comprises 14 residues. CDR3 DNA: TGTGCCAGCAGTGAGGACCAGGGGGCCTATGGCTACACCTTC. This encodes CASSEDQGAYGYTF.

The sample holds one count of this clone. The rearrangement uses TRBV7-2 and TRBJ2-4; the D is unclear. The CDR3 sequence is 15 residues long. V lost 1 base and J 0 bases, leaving 7 bases between the germline ends. In germline, CDR1 is SGHTA, CDR2 FQGNSA. In DNA, the CDR3 is TGTGCCAGCAGCTTAGGACTCCTAGCCAAAAACATTCAGTACTTC. It specifies CASSLGLLAKNIQYF.

The chain is built from TRBV19 and TRBJ2-1; the D gene is possibly TRBD2 (5 bases). The CDR3 covers 16 residues. The germline gives CDR1 LNHDA, CDR2 SQIVND (reference sequence). Deletions cut 6 bases from V and 0 bases from J, with 15 bases between. CDR3: CASSSLSGISYNEQFF. CDR3 coding DNA: TGTGCCAGTAGCAGCCTAAGCGGAATCTCCTACAATGAGCAGTTCTTC.

This clone was recorded only once. V gene TRBV6-2 or TRBV6-3 combines with J gene TRBJ2-4, with 9 bases that match TRBD2. This CDR3 has 16 residues. Trimming removed 2 bases from V and 7 bases from J; junction bases left unmatched: 9. CDR1 is MNHEY and CDR2 is SVGEGT in the germline V gene. CDR3 nucleotides: TGTGCCAGCAGTTACGACGAGCGGGGGGCTAAGAACATTCAGTACTTC. Encoded protein: CASSYDERGAKNIQYF.

The chain has TRBV4-2 and TRBJ2-3; tentatively, D is TRBD1 (5 bases). Germline V lookup: CDR1 LGHNA, CDR2 YNFKEQ. The CDR3 contains 15 residues. Trimming took 2 bases from V and 1 from J, leaving 10 bases between them. CDR3 sequence: CASSQREGGTDTQYF. For the CDR3, the DNA is TGTGCCAGCAGCCAACGAGAAGGGGGCACAGATACGCAGTATTTT.

The genes are TRBV6-2 or TRBV6-3 and TRBJ1-6; tentatively, D is TRBD1 (5 bases). The CDR3 has 18 residues. Germline V gives CDR1 MNHEY, CDR2 SVGEGT. Trimming shortened V by 3 bases and J by 8 bases, and 23 bases separated the two germline ends. Here the CDR3 DNA reads TGTGCCAGCAGTTATTCACTACCGGGACCCAGACTAGATTCACCCCTCCACTTT. Protein sequence: CASSYSLPGPRLDSPLHF.

The chain has TRBV4-1 and TRBJ2-1; 8 positions agree with TRBD2. The CDR3 loop spans 16 amino acids. Germline V lookup: CDR1 MGHRA, CDR2 YSYEKL. V lost 6 bases to trimming and J lost 3 bases; unmatched junction nucleotides: 10. CDR3 region: CASRASELAVYNEQFF. CDR3 DNA sequence: TGCGCCAGCAGGGCTAGCGAACTAGCGGTCTACAATGAGCAGTTCTTC.